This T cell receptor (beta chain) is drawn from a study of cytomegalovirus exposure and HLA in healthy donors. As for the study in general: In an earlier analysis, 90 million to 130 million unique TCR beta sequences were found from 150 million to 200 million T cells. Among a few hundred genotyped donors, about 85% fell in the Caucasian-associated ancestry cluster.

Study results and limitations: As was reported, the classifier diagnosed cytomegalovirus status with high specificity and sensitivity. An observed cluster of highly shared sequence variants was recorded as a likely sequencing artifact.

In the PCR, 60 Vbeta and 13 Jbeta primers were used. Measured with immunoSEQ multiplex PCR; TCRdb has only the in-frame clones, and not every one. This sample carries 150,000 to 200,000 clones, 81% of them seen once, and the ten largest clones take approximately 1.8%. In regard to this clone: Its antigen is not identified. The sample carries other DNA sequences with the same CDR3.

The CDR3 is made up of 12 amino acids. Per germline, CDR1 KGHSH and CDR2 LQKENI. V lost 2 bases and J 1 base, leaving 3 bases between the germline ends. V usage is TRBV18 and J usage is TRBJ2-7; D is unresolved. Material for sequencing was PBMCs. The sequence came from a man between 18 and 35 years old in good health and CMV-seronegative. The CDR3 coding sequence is TGTGCCAGCTCACCATCATCCTACGAGCAGTACTTC. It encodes CASSPSSYEQYF.